This TCR beta chain appears in the sequencing data of a study of T cells in Graves' hyperthyroidism and ophthalmopathy. The germline V gene has CDR1 KGHSH and CDR2 LQKENI. V was clipped by 3 bases and J by 6 bases, with 12 bases between them. The CDR3 consists of 13 residues. Amplified TCR beta CDR3 regions derived from RNA transcripts. Primed by the HTBI set, a first-round RT-PCR was run on the TCR CDR3. Each CDR3 protein gets one entry after TCRdb re-called the multiplex PCR reads with MiXCR. The repertoire holds some 600,000 distinct CDR3 sequences, with about 45% as singletons. Specimen: peripheral blood or thyroid tissue (not recorded which). The chain links TRBV18 to TRBJ2-7, with D perhaps TRBD1 (6 bases). The receptor's source is a young woman with Graves' hyperthyroidism. Here the CDR3 reads CASSPSIGGEQYF. In DNA form, the CDR3 reads TGTGCCAGCTCACCGTCAATAGGGGGCGAGCAGTACTTC.